This T cell receptor (beta chain) stems from a study of PD-1 blockade in classical Hodgkin lymphoma. The study's findings and limits: Newly diagnosed patients were reported to exhibit reduced baseline TCR diversity relative to healthy donors. Lower baseline TCR diversity marked trial partial responders and progressors.

Here immunoSEQ multiplex PCR was the method, and the copy in TCRdb shows in-frame clones only, minus some. The table includes 45,000 or so clones, more than 70% detected once. Time point described: cycle 4 day 1 (C4D1), after more than five weeks of nivolumab. Each of the patients experienced relapse following autologous stem cell transplantation, and their brentuximab vedotin exposure differed. Germline values: CDR1 SGDLS, CDR2 YYNGEE. The CDR3 is 12 amino acids. The germline V and J ends were trimmed by 0 bases and 3 bases, with 2 bases remaining between them. In regard to this clone: Its antigen is not known.

This specimen consisted of peripheral blood mononuclear cells (PBMCs), obtained before the fourth cycle of nivolumab. The clonotype originates from a human donor with classical Hodgkin lymphoma. This chain connects TRBV9 to TRBJ2-3; D not certain. DNA for the CDR3: TGTGCCAGCAGCGTAGGAACAGATACGCAGTATTTT. It codes for CASSVGTDTQYF.